What follows is one T cell receptor beta chain and its context. The antigen it binds to is not known. No base quality values were provided; no much bigger clone lies one nucleotide off. This entry belongs to a study of cytomegalovirus exposure and HLA in healthy donors (dated by TCRdb to 2016 to 2017). Study-level background: An earlier analysis of some 600 of the donors reported 250 to 350 Gb of sequence data and 95 million to 120 million unique TCR beta sequences obtained from some 170 million T cells. Around 320 gigabases of sequencing data and approximately 85 million unique TCR sequences were included in an early release covering several hundred HLA-typed donors. The genetic ancestry cluster associated with self-reported Caucasian donors included 70% to 85% of the roughly 400 genotyped donors. The study aimed to test whether signatures of past pathogen exposure could be identified by cataloging public T cell receptors. The study used immunosequencing to profile the T cell repertoires of 600 to 850 subjects and linked those repertoires to cytomegalovirus serostatus. Besides the first cohort of roughly 640 subjects, a separate validation cohort made up of 120 different subjects was used. The study combined high-throughput TCR immunosequencing, statistical association of individual TCRs with disease status, and machine learning to predict cytomegalovirus infection status. In a later analysis, previously published TCR beta repertoires from more than 500 donors were re-analyzed and high-resolution HLA genotyping was added so that TCR occurrence patterns could be studied. Rather than using new phenotypic data, the later analysis identified candidate immune exposures from TCR beta sequences and from how often those sequences occurred across donors. In an earlier analysis of around 540 of the donors, high-throughput TCR beta sequencing was used to judge whether each TCR beta V gene segment behaved as functional or pseudogenic. Donor age, sex, ethnicity and CMV serostatus were collected together with the repertoire data. In a later genetic analysis, genome-wide SNP genotypes for 398 of the 666 donors were used, and that subset was treated as a discovery cohort. Every repertoire in the discovery cohort had been generated on one and the same sequencing platform. HLA typing included class I and class II loci at four-digit resolution. The number of donors typed differed by locus, with roughly 629-640 for A, B, C, DRB1 and DQB1, over 500 for DQA1, some 570 for DPA1, and about 450 for DPB1. Roughly five DR-DQ haplotypes were handled as single units for association and clustering because linkage in the cohort was strong. Across 300 to 500 genotyped donors of the cohort, an average of roughly 250,000 unique TCR beta nucleotide sequences per donor were sequenced, and around 19% of those sequences were non-productive.

The cohort comprised some 680 healthy bone marrow donors. At the time of sampling, all cohort members were nominally healthy, though unrecorded immune exposures were likely present. The donor was CMV seronegative and was included in the group of a few hundred seronegative cohort members. Each donor provided a peripheral blood sample, and peripheral blood mononuclear cells were used for TCR beta sequencing. The Qiagen DNeasy Blood Extraction Kit was used to extract genomic DNA from the blood cell samples. Overall results and qualifications from the work: HLA typing was unavailable for some donors at each locus, so association tests used only the typed subset. A further reported finding was that TCR beta sequences accurately predicted the HLA-A and HLA-B alleles for most subjects in the first cohort. The classifier was reported to diagnose cytomegalovirus status with high specificity and sensitivity in both the original cohort and the validation cohort. Immune exposure information for the cohort was limited to CMV serostatus. Because counts were too low, roughly 17 rarely observed V segments, including chromosome 9 orphons, were left out of the earlier analysis of about 500 of the donors. In a later analysis, HLA-associated TCR beta chains were found to be more clonally expanded and to have lower generation probabilities than equally common non-associated chains. A later analysis found that TCR association rates varied across HLA loci, with DRB1 alleles showing the most associated TCRs and HLA-C alleles the fewest. The authors suggested that the approach could potentially be extended to other disease states and immunological phenotypes. In a later analysis, most CMV-associated TCR beta chains were found to appear HLA-restricted, with HLA associations seemingly driven largely by CMV exposure. A later genetic analysis reported fewer N-insertions in productive TCRs among donors in an Asian-associated ancestry cluster than the roughly 640-donor mean. In an earlier analysis of fewer than 750 of the donors, most TCR beta V segments were observed in productive rearrangements about 87% or about 30% of the time, broadly matching IMGT annotations. While some public TCRs were present in many individuals, most TCR sequences turned up only very rarely across donors. Correlated functional status among segregating V segments might reflect linkage disequilibrium, but an unknown experimental factor could not be ruled out. A few of the identified cytomegalovirus-associated TCR beta chains were confirmed in vitro to be specific for cytomegalovirus antigens. The study listed 150 to 200 TCR beta chains as associated with cytomegalovirus. V-gene and J-gene trimming of TCR beta chains was associated with a missense DCLRE1C variant in a later genetic analysis, and the association was replicated in an independent cohort. A group of highly shared sequence variants was considered likely to be a technical artifact of the sequencing pipeline. In a later analysis, 16,951 TCR beta sequences were associated with specific HLA alleles at a false discovery rate of 0.05. The cohort was sequenced for TCR beta chains only, and without alpha or paired-chain data the features that could be detected were limited. Roughly uniform sequencing depth across donors was assumed in presence/absence analyses, although this assumption may not hold. Some IMGT-functional V segments, including TRBV6-2 and TRBV6-3, could not be told apart with the 87-base-pair reads, so those segments were excluded. When HLA alleles, especially DR and DQ, strongly co-occurred, TCR associations were difficult to assign to individual alleles. A later analysis reported that several top co-occurrence clusters appeared linked to parvovirus B19, influenza, CMV and Epstein-Barr virus.

The method behind the library was the immunoSEQ multiplex PCR assay. The multiplex PCR relied on a mix of 60 forward primers for TCR Vbeta segments and 13 reverse primers for TCR Jbeta segments. Amplification of the CDR3 region of rearranged TCR beta genes was performed with a multiplex PCR assay on genomic DNA. Amplified TCR beta libraries were sequenced as 87-base-pair reads on the Illumina HiSeq System. As for the original processing: A later analysis counted about 80 million unique TCR beta chains across the approximately 700 repertoires, and about 10 million of these chains were shared by at least two donors. A nearest-neighbor algorithm error-corrected the raw reads and collapsed the reads into unique sequences, merging closely related sequences to remove PCR and sequencing errors. To assign V, D and J gene segments, CDR3 sequences were aligned to IMGT reference sequences. Each retained sequence needed at least a six-nucleotide match to both a V gene segment and a J gene segment. Rearrangements were called productive when the CDR3 lacked stop codons and stayed in frame with V and J; all others were non-productive. CDR3 was defined according to IMGT convention as the region running from the second conserved V-encoded cysteine to the conserved J-encoded phenylalanine. The earlier analysis of 550 to 650 of the donors excluded any sequence lacking an unambiguous match to a single V gene segment. An earlier analysis of over 450 of the donors classified V segments as functional when productive rearrangements were above 56.7% and as segregating when the standard deviation between donors was above 5%. A statistical classification framework was built for diagnosing cytomegalovirus status from the catalog of TCR beta chain sequences. In a later analysis, V and J genes were assigned by comparing TCR nucleotide sequences against IMGT/GENE-DB human TR gene sequences. The TCRdist pipeline was used in a later analysis to assign CDR3 sequences and most-parsimonious VDJ recombination scenarios. In a later analysis, each TCR beta chain was defined by its CDR3 amino acid sequence together with its V-gene family, and reads without a unique V-gene family were excluded. In a later analysis, fewer than 650 highly shared, low-generation-probability nucleotide sequences were removed to address suspected cross-contamination and a sequencing artifact. In a later analysis, a clonal expansion index was calculated for each public chain from normalized within-repertoire ranks of inferred template counts. A later analysis computed generation probabilities with a VDJ recombination model fitted to out-of-frame rearrangements, and checked the results against IGoR. A later analysis scored TCR-TCR, TCR-HLA and TCR-CMV co-occurrence with hypergeometric tests, applying a repertoire-size bias correction to TCR pairs. In a later analysis, false discovery rates were estimated by permuting HLA or CMV assignments 20 times. In a later analysis, co-occurring TCRs were grouped using DBSCAN, with TCRdist sequence similarity added in when clustering inside HLA-allele-positive subsets. For co-occurrence clustering, repertoires with fewer than 30,000 or more than 120,000 public chains were excluded, along with five or six repertoires with anomalous nucleotide sharing. TCRdb carries this immuneACCESS record with in-frame sequences only. Its versions omit some clonotypes, under half of them owing to an unresolved V gene in the studies checked, with the rest unexplained. The V and J calls and clone size are taken from that table; D and trimming were inferred from the DNA. Here the sample has hundreds of thousands of clones; about 72% occur a single time. The ten largest clones capture 3.8% of the sample.

The CDR3 numbers 14 residues from cysteine through phenylalanine. Solely the CDR3 DNA is kept, with 42 bases framed from the first base. Trimming takes 2 bases off V and 4 bases off J; junction bases not matched to a gene: 5. The germline V gene gives CDR1 as SGHRS and CDR2 as YFSETQ. The receptor was derived from a male donor in good health and CMV-seronegative. Sequenced: PBMCs. The rearranged chain carries TRBV5-1 and TRBJ1-1; 7 nucleotides in the junction match TRBD1. The DNA sequence is TGCGCCAGCAGCTTAAGGGACAGCTCCACTGAAGCTTTCTTT. Its translation reads: CASSLRDSSTEAFF.